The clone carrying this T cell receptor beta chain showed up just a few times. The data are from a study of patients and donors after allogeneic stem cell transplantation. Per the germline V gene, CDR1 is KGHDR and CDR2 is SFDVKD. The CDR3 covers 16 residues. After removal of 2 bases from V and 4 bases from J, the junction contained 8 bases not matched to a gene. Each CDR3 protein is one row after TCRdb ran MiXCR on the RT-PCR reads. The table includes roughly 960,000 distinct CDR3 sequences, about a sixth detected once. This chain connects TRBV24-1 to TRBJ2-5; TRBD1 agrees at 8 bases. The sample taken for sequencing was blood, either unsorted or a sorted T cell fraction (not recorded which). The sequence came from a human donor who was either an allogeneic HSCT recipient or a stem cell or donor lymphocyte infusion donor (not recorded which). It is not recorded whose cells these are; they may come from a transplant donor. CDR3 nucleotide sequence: TGTGCCACCAGTGATTCTACAGGGGGTTTAAGAGAGACCCAGTACTTC. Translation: CATSDSTGGLRETQYF.